These T cell receptor beta chains were read from a single sample in a study of vaccination and CD4 T cells after COVID-19. These receptors have no known antigen. MiXCR was run by TCRdb on the PCR reads, yielding one entry per CDR3 protein. Of about 17,000 distinct CDR3 sequences listed, under 80% are singletons. Sequencing input: CD4+ T cells from blood, cultured in vitro. The receptors here all came from a human donor who had recovered from COVID-19. Both conserved end residues are part of each CDR3. Each record gives: CDR3 length, J gene, V gene, D gene, clone size, CDR3 DNA, CDR3 protein. The D gene is left open where the match is weak. Size values are once, few and many counts, or a class for expanded clones, and some rows have none.

15 | TRBJ2-7 | TRBV27 | TRBD1 | NA | TGTGCCAGCAGTCCTGGACAGGGAAAGTCCTACGAGCAGTACTTC | CASSPGQGKSYEQYF
15 | TRBJ2-3 | TRBV20-1 | NA | few | TGCAGTGCTAGAGGGCAGACGGGGCTCACAGATACGCAGTATTTT | CSARGQTGLTDTQYF
12 | TRBJ2-2 | TRBV3-1 | NA | NA | TGTGCCAGCAGCCGGGGACCCGGGGAGCTGTTTTTT | CASSRGPGELFF
14 | TRBJ2-2 | TRBV10-3 | NA | NA | TGTGCCATCAGTGAGTCCCGGGACACCGGGGAGCTGTTTTTT | CAISESRDTGELFF
15 | TRBJ2-2 | TRBV30 | NA | NA | TGTGCCTGGACACGGACAACCACGTATTCCGGGGAGCTGTTTTTT | CAWTRTTTYSGELFF
14 | TRBJ1-1 | TRBV5-1 | NA | NA | TGCGCCAGCAGCTTGAACGGATTATCAACCGGAGCTTTCTTT | CASSLNGLSTGAFF
14 | TRBJ2-5 | TRBV18 | TRBD2 | NA | TGTGCCAGCTCACGCGGACTAGTGGAAGAGACCCAGTGCTTC | CASSRGLVEETQCF
13 | TRBJ1-2 | TRBV7-2 | NA | NA | TGTGCCAGCAGCTTTCGACAGATCTATGGCTACACCTTC | CASSFRQIYGYTF
14 | TRBJ2-5 | TRBV20-1 | NA | few | TGCAGTGCTAGAGTCGCAGGCCGTAGGGGGGGCCAGTACTTC | CSARVAGRRGGQYF
14 | TRBJ2-1 | TRBV20-1 | NA | once | TGCAGTGCTAGAATGGGGGGCTCCTACAATGAGCAGTTCTTC | CSARMGGSYNEQFF
15 | TRBJ2-4 | TRBV20-1 | TRBD2 | NA | TGCAGTGCTAGCAGGCGGGAGGGCCCTGAGAACATTCAGTACTTC | CSASRREGPENIQYF
16 | TRBJ2-7 | TRBV7-2 | NA | NA | TGTGCCAGCAGCTTTGAGTTCATGAGAAGCTCCTACGAGCAGTACTTC | CASSFEFMRSSYEQYF
13 | TRBJ1-5 | TRBV29-1 | NA | NA | TGCAGCGTTGGGAGTGGGGGCGGTCAGCCCCAGCATTTT | CSVGSGGGQPQHF
11 | TRBJ2-4 | TRBV20-1 | NA | NA | TGCAGTGCTACCATCACGGACATTCAGTACTTC | CSATITDIQYF
17 | TRBJ1-2 | TRBV4-2 | TRBD1 | NA | TGTGCCAGCAGCCTATCCCTTGCCGAGACAGGGTCCTATGGCTACACCTTC | CASSLSLAETGSYGYTF
15 | TRBJ2-5 | TRBV5-6 | NA | NA | TGTGCCAGCTTAACAACAGTCGTCACCCAAGAGACCCAGTACTTC | CASLTTVVTQETQYF
16 | TRBJ2-3 | TRBV15 | TRBD2 | few | TGTGCCACCAGCAGAGATAAGCGGGAGGGCCTAGATACGCAGTATTTT | CATSRDKREGLDTQYF
14 | TRBJ1-3 | TRBV6-1 | NA | NA | TGTGCCAGCAGGAACACAGGTGCTGGAAACACCATATATTTT | CASRNTGAGNTIYF
13 | TRBJ1-5 | TRBV7-2 | NA | few | TGTGCCAGCAGCTCCGTAACGGATCAGCCCCAGCATTTT | CASSSVTDQPQHF
14 | TRBJ1-1 | TRBV18 | NA | NA | TGTGCCAGCTCACCACAGGGAGGGAACACTGAAGCTTTCTTT | CASSPQGGNTEAFF
17 | TRBJ2-1 | TRBV7-2 | TRBD2 | few | TGTGCCAGCAGACCAGGAACGACTAGCGGGAGATGGTATGAGCAGTTCTTC | CASRPGTTSGRWYEQFF
13 | TRBJ1-2 | TRBV6-1 | NA | few | TGTGCCAGCAGTCTAGGAGTTAACTATGGCTACACCTTC | CASSLGVNYGYTF
15 | TRBJ1-6 | TRBV4-2 | NA | NA | TGTGCCAGCAGCCAAGATTGGAACAGGGCCCTTCCCCTCCACTTT | CASSQDWNRALPLHF
13 | TRBJ1-2 | TRBV10-3 | NA | few | TGTGCCATCAGTCCAGGGGAGGGCTATGGCTACACCTTC | CAISPGEGYGYTF
16 | TRBJ2-1 | TRBV24-1 | TRBD2 | NA | TGTGCCACCAGTGAGCGCAGACTAGCGGGAGCTGTTGAGCAGTTCTTC | CATSERRLAGAVEQFF
16 | TRBJ2-1 | TRBV9 | TRBD2 | few | TGTGCCAGCAGCGTAGGGTTAGCGGGAGTTGGTAATGAGCAGTTCTTC | CASSVGLAGVGNEQFF
11 | TRBJ2-5 | TRBV2 | NA | NA | TGTGCCAGTCTCCTCCAAGAGACCCAGTACTTC | CASLLQETQYF
15 | TRBJ2-1 | TRBV6-5 | NA | NA | TGTGCCAGCAGTTACCAAGGGGGGGGATACAATGAGCAGTTCTTC | CASSYQGGGYNEQFF
19 | TRBJ1-2 | TRBV21-1 | NA | few | TGTGCCAGCAGCAAAGCTCCAAAATCCCCGGGACAGGGGGCTAGCGGCTACACCTTC | CASSKAPKSPGQGASGYTF
15 | TRBJ1-5 | TRBV12-2 | NA | NA | TGTGCAAGTCGCCCGCAGACCGACCTCTGGCAGCCCCAGCATTTT | CASRPQTDLWQPQHF
15 | TRBJ1-2 | TRBV6-5 | NA | NA | TGTGCCAGCAGTTACGAGGGGAACTCTAACTATGGCTACACCTTC | CASSYEGNSNYGYTF
12 | TRBJ1-1 | TRBV7-9 | NA | few | TGTGCCAGCTTGCCCTCTCCTGGGCGCGCTTTCTTT | CASLPSPGRAFF
14 | TRBJ1-1 | TRBV27 | NA | few | TGTGCCAGCAGTTCAACCGACAGGACCACTGAAGCTTTCTTT | CASSSTDRTTEAFF
13 | TRBJ1-2 | TRBV20-1 | NA | NA | TGCAGTGCCCCCCCCGGGACCTTCTATGGCTACACCTTC | CSAPPGTFYGYTF
16 | TRBJ2-7 | TRBV5-1 | TRBD2 | NA | TGCGCCAGCAGCTTGGACTCTAGCGGGAGTCCCCACGAGCAGTACTTC | CASSLDSSGSPHEQYF
13 | TRBJ2-3 | TRBV7-9 | NA | NA | TGTGCCAGCAGCTCTTTCAGCACAGATACGCAGTATTTT | CASSSFSTDTQYF
15 | TRBJ2-7 | TRBV11-2 | TRBD2 | few | TGTGCCAGCAGCTTAGGAATTAGCGGGAGCTACGAGCAGTACTTC | CASSLGISGSYEQYF
14 | TRBJ1-6 | TRBV30 | NA | NA | TGTGCCTGGAGTGACCAGGCAGGGTTATCACCCCTCCACTTT | CAWSDQAGLSPLHF
13 | TRBJ1-2 | TRBV7-9 | NA | few | TGTGCCAGCAGCCTCGGGACGTTCTACGGCTACACCTTC | CASSLGTFYGYTF
13 | TRBJ2-7 | TRBV6-1 | NA | few | TGTGCCAGCTCTAGGGAGAACTCCTACGAGCAGTACTTC | CASSRENSYEQYF
12 | TRBJ2-7 | TRBV6-5 | NA | NA | TGTGCCAGCAGTTACTCGGGGTCGACGCAGTACTTC | CASSYSGSTQYF
14 | TRBJ2-3 | TRBV6-1 | NA | NA | TGTGCCAGCAGTGATGGGCAGAGCACAGATACGCAGTATTTT | CASSDGQSTDTQYF
17 | TRBJ2-1 | TRBV6-1 | TRBD2 | NA | TGTGCCAGCAGTGGGACCATTAGCGGGAAATATTACAATGAGCAGTTCTTC | CASSGTISGKYYNEQFF
13 | TRBJ1-2 | TRBV30 | NA | NA | TGTGCCTGGAGTTCCCAGGGATACTATGGCTACACCTTC | CAWSSQGYYGYTF